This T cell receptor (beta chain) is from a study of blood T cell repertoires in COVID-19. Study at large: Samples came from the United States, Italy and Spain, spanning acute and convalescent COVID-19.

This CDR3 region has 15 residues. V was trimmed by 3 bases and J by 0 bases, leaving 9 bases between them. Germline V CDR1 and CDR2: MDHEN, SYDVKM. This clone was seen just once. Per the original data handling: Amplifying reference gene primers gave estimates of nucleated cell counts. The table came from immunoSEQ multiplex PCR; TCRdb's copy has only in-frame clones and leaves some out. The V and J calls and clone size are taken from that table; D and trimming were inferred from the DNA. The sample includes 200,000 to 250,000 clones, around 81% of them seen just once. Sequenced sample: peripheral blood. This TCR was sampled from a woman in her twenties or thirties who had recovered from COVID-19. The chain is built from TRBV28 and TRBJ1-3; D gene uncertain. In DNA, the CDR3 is TGTGCCAGCAGTTTCCCTTTTTTCTCTGGAAACACCATATATTTT. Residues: CASSFPFFSGNTIYF.